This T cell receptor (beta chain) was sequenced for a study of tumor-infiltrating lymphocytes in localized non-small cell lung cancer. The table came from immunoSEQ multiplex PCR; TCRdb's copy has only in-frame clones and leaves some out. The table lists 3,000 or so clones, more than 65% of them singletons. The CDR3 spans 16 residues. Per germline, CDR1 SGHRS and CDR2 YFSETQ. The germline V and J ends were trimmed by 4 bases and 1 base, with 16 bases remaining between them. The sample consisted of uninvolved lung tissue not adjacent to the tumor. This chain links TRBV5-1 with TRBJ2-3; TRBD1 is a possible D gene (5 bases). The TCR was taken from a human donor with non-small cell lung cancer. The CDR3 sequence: CASSQGRTLRTDTQYF. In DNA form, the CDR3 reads TGCGCCAGCAGCCAGGGCCGGACCCTGCGCACAGATACGCAGTATTTT.